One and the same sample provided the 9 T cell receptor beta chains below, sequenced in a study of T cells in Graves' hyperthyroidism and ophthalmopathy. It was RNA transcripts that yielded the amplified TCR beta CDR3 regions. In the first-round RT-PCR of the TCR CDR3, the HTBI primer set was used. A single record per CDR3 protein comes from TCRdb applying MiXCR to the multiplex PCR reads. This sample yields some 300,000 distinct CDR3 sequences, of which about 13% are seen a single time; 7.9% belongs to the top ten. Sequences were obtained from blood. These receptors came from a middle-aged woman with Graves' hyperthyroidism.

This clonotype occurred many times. The CDR3 nucleotides read TGCAGTGCTAGAGACAGCGGGAGGGTTCACAATGAGCAGTTCTTC. Protein product: CSARDSGRVHNEQFF. This rearrangement joins TRBV20-1 to TRBJ2-1; TRBD2 matches at 10 bases. With V trimmed by 0 bases and J by 5 bases, 4 bases remained unmatched. This CDR3 is built from 15 residues. Germline V lookup: CDR1 DFQATT, CDR2 SNEGSKA (reference sequence).

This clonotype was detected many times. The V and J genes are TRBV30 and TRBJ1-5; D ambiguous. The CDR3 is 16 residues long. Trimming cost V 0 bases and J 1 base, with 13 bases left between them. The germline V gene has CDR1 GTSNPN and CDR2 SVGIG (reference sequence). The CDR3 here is CAWSVRRAGSNQPQHF. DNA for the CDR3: TGTGCCTGGAGTGTACGAAGGGCGGGGAGCAATCAGCCCCAGCATTTT.

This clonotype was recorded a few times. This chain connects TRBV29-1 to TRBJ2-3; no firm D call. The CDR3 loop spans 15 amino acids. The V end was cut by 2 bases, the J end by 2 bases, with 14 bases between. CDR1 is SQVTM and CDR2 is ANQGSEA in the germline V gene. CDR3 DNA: TGCAGCGTTGAAAAGTCCCAAACAAACACAGATACGCAGTATTTT. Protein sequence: CSVEKSQTNTDTQYF.

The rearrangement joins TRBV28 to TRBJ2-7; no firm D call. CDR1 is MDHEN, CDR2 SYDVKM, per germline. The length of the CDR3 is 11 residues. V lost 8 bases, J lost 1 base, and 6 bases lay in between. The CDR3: CASVTSYEQYF. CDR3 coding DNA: TGTGCCAGCGTGACGTCCTACGAGCAGTACTTC. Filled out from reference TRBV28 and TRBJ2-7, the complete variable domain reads DVKVTQSSRYLVKRTGEKVFLECVQDMDHENMFWYRQDPGLGLRLIYFSYDVKMKEKGDIPEGYSVSREKKERFSLILESASTNQTSMYLCASVTSYEQYFGPGTRLTVT.

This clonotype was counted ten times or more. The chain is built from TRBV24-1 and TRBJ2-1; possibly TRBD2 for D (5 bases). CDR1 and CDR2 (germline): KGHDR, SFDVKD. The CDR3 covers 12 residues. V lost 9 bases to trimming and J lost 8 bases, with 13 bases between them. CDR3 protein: CATGRREHEQFF. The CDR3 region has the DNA TGTGCCACCGGACGAAGGGAGCATGAGCAGTTCTTC.

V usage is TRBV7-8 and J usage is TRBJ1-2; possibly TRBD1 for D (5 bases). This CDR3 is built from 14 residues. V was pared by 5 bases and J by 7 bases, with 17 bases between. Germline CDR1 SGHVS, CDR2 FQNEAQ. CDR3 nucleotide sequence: TGTGCCAGCAGCCGCTTGGGGGGTGGTCGTGGCTACACCTTC. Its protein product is CASSRLGGGRGYTF.

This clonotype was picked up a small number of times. The CDR3 loop is CASKVGGSSYNEQFF. CDR3 bases: TGTGCCAGTAAAGTGGGCGGGAGCTCCTACAATGAGCAGTTCTTC. The chain carries TRBV19 and TRBJ2-1; the match to TRBD2 covers 7 bases. The CDR3 has 15 residues. V was clipped by 7 bases and J by 0 bases; unmatched bases: 6. The germline gives CDR1 LNHDA, CDR2 SQIVND (reference sequence).

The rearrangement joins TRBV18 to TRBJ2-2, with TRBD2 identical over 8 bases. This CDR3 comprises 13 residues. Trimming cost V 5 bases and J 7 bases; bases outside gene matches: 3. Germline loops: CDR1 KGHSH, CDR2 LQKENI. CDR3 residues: CASSSGSGGELFF. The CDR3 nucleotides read TGTGCCAGCTCAAGCGGGAGCGGCGGGGAGCTGTTTTTT.

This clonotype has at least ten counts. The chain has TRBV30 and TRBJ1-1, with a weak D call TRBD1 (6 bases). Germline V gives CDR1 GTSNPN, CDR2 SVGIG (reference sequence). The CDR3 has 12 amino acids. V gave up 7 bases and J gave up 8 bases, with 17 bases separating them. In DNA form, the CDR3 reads TGTGCCTCCAGGGAACCGGGACAAGAAGCTTTCTTT. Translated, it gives CASREPGQEAFF.